The clone carrying this T cell receptor (beta chain) showed up just a few times. The antigen remains unidentified. The entry originates in a study of cytomegalovirus exposure and HLA in healthy donors. Study details: Earlier sequencing of 200 million or so T cells yielded 90 million to 140 million unique TCR beta sequences. The study, taken as a whole, reports: Follow-up analysis later connected one missense variant in DCLRE1C with trimming of TCR beta V- and J-genes.

PCR was performed using 60 Vbeta and 13 Jbeta primers. Assay: immunoSEQ multiplex PCR; the TCRdb copy retains only in-frame clones and omits some. This sample yields approximately 150,000 clones, of which roughly 70% are seen a single time; around 3% belongs to the top ten. Trimming took off 7 bases at V and 2 bases at J, with 13 bases between the two ends. Germline-derived CDR1 and CDR2 are SQVTM and ANQGSEA. This CDR3 is built from 13 residues. Nominal health characterized the donors when sampled, though unrecorded immune exposures were likely. The sequence was collected from a male donor in good health and CMV-seronegative. This chain joins TRBV29-1 and TRBJ2-3; D is perhaps TRBD1 (6 bases). Sequencing was done on a sample of PBMCs. DNA of the CDR3: TGCAGCGCCCTGGACAGCGACACAGATACGCAGTATTTT. Protein product: CSALDSDTDTQYF.